The 21 T cell receptor beta chains reported below all come from one sample, sequenced in a study of tumor and adjacent non-tumor tissue in lung cancer. Three rounds of nested PCR, following a modified ARM-PCR protocol, produced the TCRbeta library. TCRdb independently ran MiXCR on the multiplex PCR reads; one entry per CDR3 protein. The sample shows about 50,000 distinct CDR3 sequences, roughly 69% of them seen only once. The template was RNA from unsorted bulk tissue. This non-tumor lung sample came from over 3 cm beyond the tumor edge. Sequencing was performed on distant non-tumor lung tissue. The receptors come from a woman in her fifties or sixties with non-small cell lung cancer.

On this clonotype itself: Mismatch with germline at one junction end may stem from a read error. V gene TRBV6-2 or TRBV6-3 combines with J gene TRBJ2-7; 8 nucleotides line up with TRBD2. Germline values: CDR1 MNHEY, CDR2 SVGEGT. The CDR3 has 14 residues. The CDR3 is CASRTTSGSYEQCF. CDR3 coding DNA: TGTGCCAGCAGGACAACTAGCGGCTCCTACGAGCAGTGCTTC.

Note on this clonotype: Lacking the conserved final phenylalanine or tryptophan, this CDR3 likely reflects a read error. The DNA is omitted, as the CDR3 cannot be located on it reliably, and the CDR3 follows TCRdb's listing. The J gene is TRBJ2-1, the V gene TRBV11-2. The CDR3 is 11 residues long, counting both termini. Germline V gene data show CDR1 as SGHAT and CDR2 as FQNNGV. The CDR3 is CATSPQNEEFL.

Concerning this clonotype itself: One junction end disagrees with the germline gene, perhaps due to a read error. CDR3 bases: TGCAGCGTTGAGAGACAGATCTACGAGCAATACTTC. Amino acid sequence: CSVERQIYEQYF. The chain uses TRBV29-1 and TRBJ2-7, with TRBD1 as a possible D gene (5 bases). Germline V lookup: CDR1 SQVTM, CDR2 ANQGSEA. The CDR3 has 12 residues.

V is TRBV6-6 and J is TRBJ1-6; a possible D gene is TRBD1 (5 bases). There are 15 residues in the CDR3. CDR1 and CDR2 (germline): MNHNY, SVGAGI (reference sequence). Trimming left V 7 bases short and J 9 bases short, with 19 bases between. The CDR3 is CASTPAGQRSSPLHF. For the CDR3, the DNA is TGTGCCAGCACTCCAGCGGGGCAGAGGTCTTCACCCCTCCACTTT.

For this clonotype: This CDR3 is missing its conserved last phenylalanine or tryptophan, likely due to a read error. The genes are TRBV28 and TRBJ2-7, with TRBD1 as a possible D gene (5 bases). Between the trimmed V and J ends, which lost 7 bases and 5 bases, there was a span of 21 bases. In germline, CDR1 is MDHEN, CDR2 SYDVKM. The CDR3 spans 15 residues. The CDR3 sequence is CASIVLRGFSHEQYS. The CDR3 DNA sequence: TGTGCCAGCATCGTTTTAAGGGGATTTTCCCACGAGCAGTACTCC.

Regarding this clonotype: At one end the junction does not follow the germline gene, possibly because of a read error. The rearrangement joins TRBV2 to TRBJ2-2; TRBD1 matches 8 bases. The CDR3 covers 16 residues. From germline, CDR1 is SNHLY and CDR2 FYNNEI. CDR3 loop: CVSRNWTGHPTGELFF. The CDR3 region has the DNA TGTGTCAGCAGAAATTGGACAGGGCACCCCACCGGGGAGCTGTTTTTT.

This clonotype is medium-sized (0.01 to 0.1%) within its sample. The chain carries TRBV4-3 and TRBJ1-1; 8 bases map to TRBD1. Trimming removed 5 bases from V and 5 bases from J; junction bases left unmatched: 10. The germline CDR1 and CDR2 sequences are LGHNA and YSLEER. This CDR3 region has 15 residues. The CDR3 protein is CASSETGGRGTEAFF. CDR3 sequence (DNA): TGCGCCAGCAGCGAAACAGGGGGGCGTGGGACTGAAGCTTTCTTT.

Worth noting for this clonotype: Being one base from a much bigger clone, this may be a read error. The V call is TRBV7-2, the J call TRBJ2-5; D is ambiguous. The V and J ends lost 5 bases and 9 bases respectively, with 10 bases between them. Germline V gives CDR1 SGHTA, CDR2 FQGNSA. The CDR3 is 11 residues long. The CDR3 protein is CASSPDPAQYF. In nucleotides, the CDR3 is TGTGCCAGCAGCCCAGACCCGGCCCAGTACTTC.

For this clonotype: A read error is possible here, since a much larger clone lies one base away. The gene calls are TRBV20-1 and TRBJ2-3; the match to TRBD1 covers 9 bases. The length of the CDR3 is 14 residues. Germline CDR1 is DFQATT and CDR2 is SNEGSKA (reference sequence). J was trimmed by 4 bases and V by 7 bases; bases with no gene match: 9. CDR3 sequence: CSVMGQGGPDTQYF. CDR3 sequence (DNA): TGCAGTGTTATGGGACAGGGAGGACCAGATACGCAGTATTTT.

Many counts were recorded for this clonotype. The J gene is TRBJ2-2, the V gene TRBV7-9; the D gene is possibly TRBD1 (5 bases). V was trimmed by 2 bases and J by 7 bases, leaving 11 bases between them. This CDR3 has 14 amino acids. The germline gives CDR1 SEHNR, CDR2 FQNEAQ (reference sequence). The CDR3, as DNA: TGTGCCAGCAGCTTACATCAGGGTAACGGGGAGCTGTTTTTT. Amino acids: CASSLHQGNGELFF. The variable domain in full, completed from reference TRBV7-9 and TRBJ2-2, reads DTGVSQNPRHKITKRGQNVTFRCDPISEHNRLYWYRQTLGQGPEFLTYFQNEAQLEKSRLLSDRFSAERPKGSFSTLEIQRTEQGDSAMYLCASSLHQGNGELFFGEGSRLTVL.

Details on this clonotype: The conserved final phenylalanine or tryptophan is absent from the CDR3, which likely points to a read error. No DNA is shown, since the ends of the CDR3 on it are uncertain; the CDR3 is the one TCRdb lists. The V and J genes are TRBV4-3 and TRBJ1-1; TRBD1 was called by the table and not checked on the DNA. From germline, CDR1 is LGHNA and CDR2 YSLEER. The CDR3 comprises 13 residues, both ends counted. CDR3 sequence: CASSQDSTGEDFY.

This clonotype has just one count. The chain links TRBV28 to TRBJ2-7, with TRBD1 matching over 8 bases. Germline assignment: CDR1 MDHEN and CDR2 SYDVKM. V lost 6 bases, J lost 3 bases, and 10 bases stayed unmatched. The CDR3 is made up of 15 amino acids. The CDR3 region is CASSLIGQGNYEQYF. The CDR3 nucleotides are TGTGCCAGCAGCCTAATCGGACAGGGCAACTACGAGCAGTACTTC.

With respect to this clonotype: The conserved closing phenylalanine or tryptophan is absent in this CDR3, likely reflecting a read error. The chain joins TRBV5-1 to TRBJ2-3; D remains unclear. There are 15 residues in the CDR3. Germline V lookup: CDR1 SGHRS, CDR2 YFSETQ. The chain's CDR3 is CASSLAPESIDTQYL. The CDR3 coding sequence is TGCGCCAGCAGCTTGGCCCCGGAGAGCATAGATACGCAGTATCTT.

This clonotype was recorded at least ten times. The V and J genes are TRBV6-6 and TRBJ2-1; unclear D gene. V lost 7 bases, J lost 5 bases, and 12 bases lay in between. CDR1 and CDR2 (germline): MNHNY, SVGAGI (reference sequence). This CDR3 has 13 amino acids. The CDR3 sequence: CASTFSANNEQFF. The CDR3 nucleotides are TGTGCCAGCACCTTCTCCGCCAACAATGAGCAGTTCTTC.

As for this clonotype: A junction boundary mismatches the germline segment, possibly from a read error. The V and J genes are TRBV6-2 or TRBV6-3 and TRBJ1-2; weak D call: TRBD1 (6 bases). CDR3 size: 15 residues. CDR1 MNHEY and CDR2 SVGEGT come from the germline V gene. In DNA form, the CDR3 reads TGTGTCAGCAATATCTCGGGGGCGCGGGAACATGGCTACACCTTC. Translated, it gives CVSNISGAREHGYTF.

With regard to this clonotype: A read error is likely, as this CDR3 ends without the conserved phenylalanine or tryptophan. The chain employs TRBV4-1 and TRBJ1-2, with TRBD1 identical over 9 bases. The CDR3 totals 17 residues. From germline, CDR1 is MGHRA and CDR2 YSYEKL. The CDR3 region has the DNA TGCGCCTGCAGTCACGATTCTAGGACAGGGGCCTATTATGGCTACACCTCC. Its translation: CACSHDSRTGAYYGYTS.

Points on this clonotype: A read error may be the cause here, since a much bigger clone is one base away. The chain is built from TRBV11-2 and TRBJ2-1, with TRBD2 identical over 11 bases. The CDR3 extends over 15 amino acids. Germline V gene data show CDR1 as SGHAT and CDR2 as FQNNGV. This CDR3 is CANSFQPLAGDEQFF. The CDR3 bases are TGTGCCAACAGCTTTCAACCACTAGCGGGAGATGAGCAGTTCTTC. The full variable domain, rest sourced from reference TRBV11-2 and TRBJ2-1, is EAGVAQSPRYKIIEKRQSVAFWCNPISGHATLYWYQQILGQGPKLLIQFQNNGVVDDSQLPKDRFSAERLKGVDSTLKIQPAKLEDSAVYLCANSFQPLAGDEQFFGPGTRLTVL.

About this clonotype itself: A read error may be the cause here, since a much bigger clone is one base away. The chain joins TRBV4-2 to TRBJ2-3; tentatively, D is TRBD1 or TRBD2 (5 bases each). Germline V gene sequence: CDR1 LGHNA, CDR2 YNFKEQ. The CDR3 length is 14 residues. The DNA for the CDR3 is TGTGCCACCAGCCACCCGGGACCCCTAGGTACGCAGTATTTT. Protein sequence: CATSHPGPLGTQYF.

The chain has TRBV14 and TRBJ2-7; possibly TRBD1 or TRBD2 for D (5 bases each). V was shortened by 0 bases and J by 12 bases, with 18 bases between the two germline ends. Germline CDR1 reads SGHDN; CDR2 reads FVKESK. The CDR3 runs 14 residues. CDR3: CASSQERGARLMYF. Here the CDR3 DNA reads TGTGCCAGCAGCCAAGAGAGGGGAGCCCGTCTAATGTACTTC. The whole variable domain, filled in from reference TRBV14 and TRBJ2-7, reads EAGVTQFPSHSVIEKGQTVTLRCDPISGHDNLYWYRRVMGKEIKFLLHFVKESKQDESGMPNNRFLAERTGGTYSTLKVQPAELEDSGVYFCASSQERGARLMYFGPGTRLTVT.

This clonotype came up once. The conserved phenylalanine or tryptophan normally closing the CDR3 is absent here, so this likely arose from a read error. V gene TRBV5-4 combines with J gene TRBJ1-6, with TRBD1 matching over 9 bases. Germline-derived CDR1 and CDR2 are SGHNT and YYREEE (reference sequence). CDR3 length: 15 amino acids. The CDR3 DNA is TGTACCAGCAGACCCGGGACAGGGTATAATTCACCCCTCCACCTT. It translates to CTSRPGTGYNSPLHL.

The chain is built from TRBV28 and TRBJ1-1; no clear D gene. Germline V gene lookup returns CDR1 MDHEN and CDR2 SYDVKM. Trimming took 6 bases from V and 4 from J, leaving 18 bases between them. CDR3 size: 15 residues. The CDR3 DNA reads TGTGCCAGCAGACTACACGGACCCACTATCACTGAAGCTTTCTTT. This encodes CASRLHGPTITEAFF.